This T cell receptor beta chain was captured by sequencing in a study of T cell responses to AZD1222 COVID-19 vaccine. Trimming cost V 2 bases and J 4 bases; bases outside gene matches: 12. This CDR3 has 18 amino acids. Germline values: CDR1 SGHTA, CDR2 FQGTGA. Produced via immunoSEQ multiplex PCR; TCRdb's table is partial and in-frame only. The table includes 150,000 to 200,000 clones, about 90% detected once. This receptor was taken from an adult who received the AZD1222 COVID-19 vaccine. This chain connects TRBV7-3 to TRBJ2-2; 8 nucleotides align to TRBD2. The material sequenced was peripheral blood, taken 28 days after the second AZD1222 dose. The CDR3 sequence: CASSLLGPGLGSTGELFF. For the CDR3, the DNA is TGTGCCAGCAGCTTATTGGGACCGGGACTAGGTAGCACCGGGGAGCTGTTTTTT.